This T cell receptor (beta chain) was recovered during a study of PD-1 blockade in classical Hodgkin lymphoma. The germline gives CDR1 MDHEN, CDR2 SYDVKM. With 3 bases clipped from V and 7 bases from J, the junction kept 9 bases outside the gene matches. The CDR3 has 16 residues. General study findings and limits: Unlike CD8+ TCR diversity, which did not rise significantly by C4D1, CD4+ TCR diversity did. Prior to therapy, complete responders displayed diversity much like that of newly diagnosed patients.

Profiled with immunoSEQ multiplex PCR; TCRdb holds only in-frame clones, not every one. In the table there are approximately 79,000 clones, approximately 91% of which are singletons. Relapse was seen in all patients after autologous stem cell transplantation, and brentuximab vedotin exposure was variable. The study recorded best responses of complete response, partial response or progressive disease. Points on this clone: Its antigen remains unidentified.

This sequence was found in a human donor with classical Hodgkin lymphoma. The specimen was peripheral blood mononuclear cells (PBMCs), collected before the second cycle of nivolumab. This chain joins TRBV28 and TRBJ2-1, with 10 bases that match TRBD2. CDR3 sequence reads: CASSFRKREGRNEQFF. The CDR3 DNA reads as TGTGCCAGCAGTTTTCGGAAGCGGGAGGGTCGTAATGAGCAGTTCTTC.